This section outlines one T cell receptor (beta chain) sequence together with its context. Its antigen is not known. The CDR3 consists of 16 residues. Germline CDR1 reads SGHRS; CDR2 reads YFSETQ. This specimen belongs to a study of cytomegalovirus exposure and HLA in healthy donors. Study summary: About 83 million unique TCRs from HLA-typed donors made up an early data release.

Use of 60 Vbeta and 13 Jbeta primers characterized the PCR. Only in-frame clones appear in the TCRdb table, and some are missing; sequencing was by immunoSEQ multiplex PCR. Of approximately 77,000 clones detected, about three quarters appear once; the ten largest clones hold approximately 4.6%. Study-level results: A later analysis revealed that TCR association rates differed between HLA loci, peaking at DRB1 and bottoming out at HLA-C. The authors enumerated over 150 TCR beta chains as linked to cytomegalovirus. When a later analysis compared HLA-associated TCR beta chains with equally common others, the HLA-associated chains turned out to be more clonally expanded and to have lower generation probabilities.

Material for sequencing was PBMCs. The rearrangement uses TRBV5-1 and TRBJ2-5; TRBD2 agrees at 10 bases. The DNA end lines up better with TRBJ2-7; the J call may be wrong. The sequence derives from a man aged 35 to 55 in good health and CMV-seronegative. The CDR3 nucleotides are TGCGCCAGCAGCCCGAAAGCGGGAGGGACCTCCTACGAGCAGTACTTC. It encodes CASSPKAGGTSYEQYF.